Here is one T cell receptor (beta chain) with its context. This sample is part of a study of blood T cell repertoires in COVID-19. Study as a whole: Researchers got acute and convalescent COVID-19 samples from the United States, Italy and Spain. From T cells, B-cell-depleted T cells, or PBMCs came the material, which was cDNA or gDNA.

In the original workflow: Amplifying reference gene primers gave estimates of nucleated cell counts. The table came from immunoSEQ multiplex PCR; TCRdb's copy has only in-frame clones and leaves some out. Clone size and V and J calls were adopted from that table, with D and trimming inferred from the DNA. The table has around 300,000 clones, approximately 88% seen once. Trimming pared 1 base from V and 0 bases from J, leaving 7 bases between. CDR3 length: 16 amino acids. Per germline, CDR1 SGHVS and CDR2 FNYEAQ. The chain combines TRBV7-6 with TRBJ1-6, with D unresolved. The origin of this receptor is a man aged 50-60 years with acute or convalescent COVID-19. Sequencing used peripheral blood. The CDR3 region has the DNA TGTGCCAGCAGCTTAGAGAGTCGCTCCTATAATTCACCCCTCCACTTT. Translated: CASSLESRSYNSPLHF. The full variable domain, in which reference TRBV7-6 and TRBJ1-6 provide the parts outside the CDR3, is GAGVSQSPRYKVTKRGQDVALRCDPISGHVSLYWYRQALGQGPEFLTYFNYEAQQDKSGLPNDRFSAERPEGSISTLTIQRTEQRDSAMYRCASSLESRSYNSPLHFGNGTRLTVT.